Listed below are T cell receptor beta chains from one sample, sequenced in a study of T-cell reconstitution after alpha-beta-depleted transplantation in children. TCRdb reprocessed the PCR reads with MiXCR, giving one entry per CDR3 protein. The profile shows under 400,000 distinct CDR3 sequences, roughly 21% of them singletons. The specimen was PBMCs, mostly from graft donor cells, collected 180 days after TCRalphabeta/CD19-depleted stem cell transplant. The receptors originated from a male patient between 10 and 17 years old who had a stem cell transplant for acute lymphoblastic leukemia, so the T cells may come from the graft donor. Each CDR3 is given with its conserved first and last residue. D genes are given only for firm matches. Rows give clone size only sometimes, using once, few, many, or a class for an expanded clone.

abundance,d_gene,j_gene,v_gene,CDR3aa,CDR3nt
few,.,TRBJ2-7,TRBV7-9,CASSTKDASYEQYF,TGTGCCAGCAGCACTAAAGACGCATCCTACGAGCAGTACTTC
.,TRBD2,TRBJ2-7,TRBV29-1,CSAPVGLAAFYEQYF,TGCAGCGCCCCGGTGGGACTAGCGGCCTTCTACGAGCAGTACTTC
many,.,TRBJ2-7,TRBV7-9,CASSRARVSEQYF,TGTGCCAGCAGCCGCGCCAGGGTATCCGAGCAGTACTTC
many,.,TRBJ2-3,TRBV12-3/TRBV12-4,CASSLGGGASENTQYF,TGTGCCAGCAGTCTGGGGGGGGGCGCAAGCGAGAATACGCAGTATTTT
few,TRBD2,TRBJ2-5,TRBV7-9,CASSFIAGIQETQYF,TGTGCCAGCAGCTTTATAGCGGGGATACAAGAGACCCAGTACTTC
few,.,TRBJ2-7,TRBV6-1,CASSQHWTPNYEQYF,TGTGCCAGCAGTCAGCATTGGACACCTAACTACGAGCAGTACTTC
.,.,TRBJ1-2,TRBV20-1,CSAQPGGPGYTF,TGCAGTGCCCAACCCGGGGGACCGGGCTACACCTTC
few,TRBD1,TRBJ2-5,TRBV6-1,CASSVQGAWETQYF,TGTGCCAGCAGTGTACAGGGGGCATGGGAGACCCAGTACTTC
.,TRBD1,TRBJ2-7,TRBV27,CASSFGQGQYEQYF,TGTGCCAGCAGTTTCGGACAGGGACAATACGAGCAGTACTTC
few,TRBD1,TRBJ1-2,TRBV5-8,CASSFPGQLLSYGYTF,TGTGCCAGCAGCTTCCCGGGACAGCTTCTTTCTTATGGCTACACCTTC
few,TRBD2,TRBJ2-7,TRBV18,CASSPGTSISYEQYF,TGTGCCAGCTCACCGGGGACTAGCATCTCCTACGAGCAGTACTTC
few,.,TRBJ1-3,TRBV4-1,CASSQSPTARSGNTIYF,TGCGCCAGCAGCCAGTCACCGACAGCGCGCTCTGGAAACACCATATATTTT
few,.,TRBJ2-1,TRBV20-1,CSTPNFSNEQFF,TGCAGTACACCCAATTTTTCCAATGAGCAGTTCTTC
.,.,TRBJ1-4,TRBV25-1,CASSGDVDEKLFF,TGTGCCAGCAGTGGGGACGTTGATGAAAAACTGTTTTTT
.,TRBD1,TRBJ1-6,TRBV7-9,CASGRQGKPSPLHF,TGTGCCAGCGGTCGACAGGGAAAGCCATCACCCCTCCACTTT
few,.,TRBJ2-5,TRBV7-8,CASSFRAYWETQYF,TGTGCCAGCAGCTTCAGGGCCTATTGGGAGACCCAGTACTTC
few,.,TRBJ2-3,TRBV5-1,CASMSESTDTQYF,TGCGCCAGCATGTCGGAAAGCACAGATACGCAGTATTTT
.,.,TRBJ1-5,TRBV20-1,CSARDPVMAQGQPQHF,TGCAGTGCTAGAGATCCAGTGATGGCTCAGGGTCAGCCCCAGCATTTT
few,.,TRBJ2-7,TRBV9,CASSVGASSKQYF,TGTGCCAGCAGCGTAGGAGCTAGTAGTAAGCAGTACTTC
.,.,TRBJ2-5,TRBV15,CATSGQGLETQYF,TGTGCCACCAGCGGCCAGGGACTGGAGACCCAGTACTTC
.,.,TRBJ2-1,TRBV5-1,CASSLALTAEGQFF,TGCGCCAGCAGCTTGGCCTTAACAGCAGAAGGGCAGTTCTTC
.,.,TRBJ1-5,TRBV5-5,CASSLIQGYNQPQHF,TGTGCCAGCAGCTTGATACAGGGCTACAATCAGCCCCAGCATTTT
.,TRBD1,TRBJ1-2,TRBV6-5,CASTRQGSYGYTF,TGTGCCAGCACTAGACAGGGGAGCTATGGCTACACCTTC
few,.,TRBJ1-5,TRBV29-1,CSVEEEGSSGARHF,TGCAGCGTTGAGGAGGAGGGGTCCTCTGGGGCGAGGCATTTT
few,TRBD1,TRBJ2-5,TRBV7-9,CASSFAQGVETQYF,TGTGCCAGCAGCTTCGCACAGGGGGTAGAGACCCAGTACTTC
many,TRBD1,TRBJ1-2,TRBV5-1,CASSLAMGQGEDGYTF,TGCGCCAGCAGCTTGGCCATGGGACAGGGAGAGGATGGCTACACCTTC
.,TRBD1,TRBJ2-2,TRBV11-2,CASSPAVTGDGELFF,TGTGCCAGCAGCCCCGCAGTGACAGGGGACGGGGAGCTGTTTTTT
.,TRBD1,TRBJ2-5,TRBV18,CASSRTGTVRETQYF,TGTGCCAGCTCCCGGACCGGGACAGTCAGAGAGACCCAGTACTTC
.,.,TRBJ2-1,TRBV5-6,CASSLPQGTEQFF,TGTGCCAGCAGCTTGCCTCAAGGTACGGAGCAGTTCTTC
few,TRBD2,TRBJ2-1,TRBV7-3,CASTPLAGVSYNEQFF,TGTGCCAGCACACCGCTAGCGGGAGTTTCCTACAATGAGCAGTTCTTC
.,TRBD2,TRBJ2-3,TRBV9,CASSGAGGTPADTQYF,TGTGCCAGCAGCGGTGCCGGGGGGACTCCGGCCGATACGCAGTATTTT
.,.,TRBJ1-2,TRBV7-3,CASSPSPGPRGLYGYTF,TGTGCCAGCAGCCCCAGCCCGGGGCCTAGGGGCCTCTATGGCTACACCTTC
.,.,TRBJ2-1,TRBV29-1,CSGSSRTSYNEQFF,TGCAGCGGCAGCTCTAGGACCTCCTACAATGAGCAGTTCTTC
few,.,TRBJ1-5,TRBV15,CATSRTNWQPQHF,TGTGCCACCAGCAGAACGAACTGGCAGCCCCAGCATTTT
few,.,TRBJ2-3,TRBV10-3,CATRVPFGTDTQYF,TGTGCCACCCGCGTCCCCTTTGGCACAGATACGCAGTATTTT
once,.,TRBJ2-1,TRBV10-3,CAISDSPYNEQFF,TGTGCCATCAGCGACAGTCCCTACAATGAGCAGTTCTTC
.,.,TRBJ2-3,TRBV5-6,CASSIGEDTQYF,TGTGCCAGCAGCATAGGGGAAGATACGCAGTATTTT
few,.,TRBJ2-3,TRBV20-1,CSARDWEGGTDTQYF,TGCAGTGCTAGAGATTGGGAGGGGGGGACAGATACGCAGTATTTT
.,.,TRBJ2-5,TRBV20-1,CCAEPSPSLMYQETQYF,TGCTGTGCCGAGCCCTCCCCCTCACTTATGTACCAAGAGACCCAGTACTTC
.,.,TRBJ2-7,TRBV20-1,CSARDPRLRYEQYF,TGCAGTGCTAGAGATCCTAGACTAAGGTACGAGCAGTACTTC
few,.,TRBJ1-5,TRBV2,CASSEGKGHPGVGQHF,TGTGCCAGCAGTGAGGGTAAGGGACACCCAGGGGTAGGCCAGCATTTT
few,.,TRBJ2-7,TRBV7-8,CASSSRIIYEQYF,TGTGCCAGCAGCTCCCGGATCATCTACGAGCAGTACTTC
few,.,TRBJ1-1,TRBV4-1,CASSQAVLAPFTTEAFF,TGCGCCAGCAGCCAAGCAGTATTGGCTCCGTTCACCACTGAAGCTTTCTTT
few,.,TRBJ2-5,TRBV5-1,CASSLRGKETQYF,TGCGCCAGCAGCTTGCGGGGAAAAGAGACCCAGTACTTC
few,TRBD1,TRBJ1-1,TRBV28,CASSSWTGPKNTEAFF,TGTGCCAGCAGTTCGTGGACAGGGCCGAAGAACACTGAAGCTTTCTTT
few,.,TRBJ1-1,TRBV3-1,CASSQPRRGSTEAFF,TGTGCCAGCAGCCAGCCCAGACGGGGATCCACTGAAGCTTTCTTT
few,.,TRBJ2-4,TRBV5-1,CASSDDRNIQYF,TGCGCCAGCAGCGACGACAGGAACATTCAGTACTTC
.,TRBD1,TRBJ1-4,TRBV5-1,CASSPTGAQGKLFF,TGCGCCAGCAGCCCGACAGGGGCTCAGGGGAAACTGTTTTTT
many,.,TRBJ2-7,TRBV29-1,CSGGTTYEQYF,TGCAGCGGTGGGACGACCTACGAGCAGTACTTC
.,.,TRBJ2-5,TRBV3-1,CASSQDLTGTAQETQYF,TGTGCCAGCAGCCAAGATCTTACAGGGACCGCCCAAGAGACCCAGTACTTC
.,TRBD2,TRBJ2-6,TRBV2,CASSPRGDTSGANVLTF,TGTGCCAGCAGTCCCCGGGGGGATACCTCTGGGGCCAACGTCCTGACTTTC
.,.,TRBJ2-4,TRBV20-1,CSAPLGGTAQNIQYF,TGCAGTGCTCCCCTGGGAGGGACAGCCCAAAACATTCAGTACTTC
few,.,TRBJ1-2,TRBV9,CASSVRGYGYTF,TGTGCCAGCAGCGTCAGGGGCTATGGCTACACCTTC
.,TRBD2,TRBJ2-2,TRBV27,CASSPLAGGPYTGELFF,TGTGCCAGCAGTCCCTTAGCGGGAGGGCCATATACCGGGGAGCTGTTTTTT